The 27 T cell receptor beta chains reported below all come from one sample, sequenced in a study of blood T cell repertoires in COVID-19 (dated by TCRdb to about 2020). Libraries were built with the immunoSEQ multiplex PCR assay. The source is immuneACCESS, and TCRdb retained only in-frame sequences with V and J called. Part of the clones is not carried over; for the studies checked, unresolved V genes explain less than half of this, and the remainder is unexplained. Recorded for this sample are 200,000 to 250,000 clones; around 89% of them occurred a single time. The ten biggest clones cover more than 1.5% of the sample. Sequencing input: peripheral blood. The receptors here all came from a man between 65 and 85 years old with acute or convalescent COVID-19.

The chain carries TRBV12-3 or TRBV12-4 and TRBJ2-5; no firm D call. Trimming removed 7 bases from V and 1 base from J, with 10 bases in between. The CDR3 consists of 13 residues. The CDR3 loop reads CASTRTVQETQYF. DNA for the CDR3: TGTGCCAGCACTCGAACAGTCCAAGAGACCCAGTACTTC.

The chain combines TRBV14 with TRBJ2-7; D gene unclear. This CDR3 has 14 residues. V was cut by 0 bases and J by 1 base, with 7 bases left in between. Germline CDR1 is SGHDN and CDR2 is FVKESK. CDR3 in amino acids: CASSQERGSYEQYF. The CDR3 coding sequence is TGTGCCAGCAGCCAAGAACGAGGATCCTACGAGCAGTACTTC.

A word on this clone: A read error may produce the germline difference seen at one junction end. The chain carries TRBV6-6 and TRBJ2-5, with a weak D call TRBD2 (5 bases). Germline CDR1 and CDR2: MNHNY and SVGAGI (reference sequence). This CDR3 spans 12 amino acids. In nucleotides, the CDR3 is TGTGCCAGCAGCACGGGGAGAGGGATTAGCGACTTC. Its protein is CASSTGRGISDF.

V usage is TRBV5-4 and J usage is TRBJ1-4, with 8 bases aligning to TRBD1. J was trimmed by 7 bases and V by 0 bases; bases with no gene match: 14. The CDR3 runs 18 residues. Germline CDR1 SGHNT, CDR2 YYREEE (reference sequence). This chain's CDR3 is CASSLGPLTGVYGEKLFF. The CDR3 DNA reads TGTGCCAGCAGCTTGGGGCCTTTGACAGGGGTTTATGGTGAAAAACTGTTTTTT. The full variable domain, with the rest looked up from reference TRBV5-4 and TRBJ1-4, is ETGVTQSPTHLIKTRGQQVTLRCSSQSGHNTVSWYQQALGQGPQFIFQYYREEENGRGNFPPRFSGLQFPNYSSELNVNALELDDSALYLCASSLGPLTGVYGEKLFFGSGTQLSVL.

V and J are TRBV5-4 and TRBJ2-7, with TRBD2 identical over 11 bases. The germline gives CDR1 SGHNT, CDR2 YYREEE (reference sequence). The CDR3 contains 15 residues. The J segment lost 1 base and the V segment lost 0 bases, leaving 0 bases of the junction unmatched. The CDR3 sequence: CASSLGLAGSYEQYF. Here the CDR3 DNA reads TGTGCCAGCAGCTTGGGACTAGCGGGATCCTACGAGCAGTACTTC.

V is TRBV27 and J is TRBJ1-1; 8 nucleotides match TRBD1. CDR3 length equals 15 residues. In germline, CDR1 is MNHEY, CDR2 SMNVEV (reference sequence). The V gene end was trimmed by 5 bases and the J gene end by 1 base; junction bases not matched to a gene: 6. DNA for the CDR3: TGTGCCAGCAGTCAGGACAGGGAAGCGAACACTGAAGCTTTCTTT. As protein: CASSQDREANTEAFF.

CDR3 in amino acids: CASSNGQGYNEQFF. For the CDR3, the DNA is TGTGCCAGCAGCAACGGACAGGGCTACAATGAGCAGTTCTTC. V is TRBV9 and J is TRBJ2-1, with TRBD1 identical over 8 bases. Germline CDR1 is SGDLS and CDR2 is YYNGEE. The V gene end was trimmed by 4 bases and the J gene end by 3 bases; junction bases not matched to a gene: 3. The CDR3 length is 14 residues.

V usage is TRBV7-2 and J usage is TRBJ2-3; the D is unclear. V shed 1 base and J shed 6 bases, with 8 bases lying between them. The CDR3 loop spans 13 amino acids. Per the germline V gene, CDR1 is SGHTA and CDR2 is FQGNSA. The CDR3 coding sequence is TGTGCCAGCAGCTTAGGTTCACGGGATACGCAGTATTTT. This encodes CASSLGSRDTQYF.

V is TRBV2 and J is TRBJ1-2; 8 nucleotides line up with TRBD1. The CDR3 loop spans 13 amino acids. With V trimmed by 3 bases and J by 4 bases, 1 base remained unmatched. Looked up from germline, CDR1 is SNHLY and CDR2 is FYNNEI. CDR3 nucleotides: TGTGCCAGCAGTGACGGGACAGGCTATGGCTACACCTTC. Translating gives CASSDGTGYGYTF.

The chain employs TRBV4-1 and TRBJ2-7; TRBD2 matches 10 bases. Germline CDR1 MGHRA, CDR2 YSYEKL. With V trimmed by 0 bases and J by 4 bases, 15 bases remained unmatched. CDR3 length: 19 amino acids. The CDR3: CASSQEASGSFVGVYEQYF. CDR3 sequence (DNA): TGCGCCAGCAGCCAAGAGGCTAGCGGGAGTTTCGTCGGTGTGTACGAGCAGTACTTC.

This clone came up once. The V and J genes are TRBV9 and TRBJ2-2; a weak D match, TRBD2 (5 bases). Germline V CDR1 and CDR2: SGDLS, YYNGEE. This CDR3 has 14 residues. V lost 4 bases and J lost 6, with 13 bases in between. This chain's CDR3 is CASSFSALSGELFF. As DNA, the CDR3 is TGTGCCAGCAGCTTTAGCGCCTTGTCCGGGGAGCTGTTTTTT.

The rearrangement uses TRBV9 and TRBJ2-2, with 11 bases identical to TRBD2. This CDR3 is built from 18 residues. The V gene's germline CDR1 is SGDLS and CDR2 YYNGEE. Trimming removed 0 bases from V and 0 bases from J; junction bases left unmatched: 4. CDR3: CASSVVSSGGTNTGELFF. The CDR3 region has the DNA TGTGCCAGCAGCGTAGTGTCTAGCGGGGGGACGAACACCGGGGAGCTGTTTTTT.

V usage is TRBV4-2 and J usage is TRBJ1-6, with TRBD1 identical over 8 bases. The CDR3 has 16 amino acids. J was trimmed by 9 bases and V by 5 bases; bases with no gene match: 12. CDR1 LGHNA and CDR2 YNFKEQ come from the germline V gene. CDR3 loop: CASSVLQGEYGSPLHF. DNA of the CDR3: TGTGCCAGCAGCGTACTACAGGGGGAGTATGGTTCACCCCTCCACTTT.

V is TRBV6-2 or TRBV6-3 and J is TRBJ2-1; 8 nucleotides agree with TRBD2. In germline, CDR1 is MNHEY, CDR2 SVGEGT. CDR3 length: 15 amino acids. V gave up 5 bases and J gave up 9 bases; unmatched junction bases: 12. The CDR3 nucleotides read TGTGCCAGCAGTCTGTCGGGACTAGGGCCGGTTGAGCAGTTCTTC. Its protein is CASSLSGLGPVEQFF.

The chain links TRBV18 to TRBJ1-3; maybe TRBD1 (5 bases). Germline lookup yields CDR1 KGHSH and CDR2 LQKENI. The CDR3 is 17 amino acids. Trimming cost V 2 bases and J 0 bases, with 14 bases left between them. The CDR3 nucleotides read TGTGCCAGCTCACCAGTCACGGGGGAGCGCTCTGGAAACACCATATATTTT. Amino acids: CASSPVTGERSGNTIYF.

The chain links TRBV6-1 to TRBJ1-2, with D perhaps TRBD1 (5 bases). CDR1 and CDR2 from the germline V gene are MNHNS and SASEGT. The CDR3 is 19 residues long. The V end was cut by 0 bases, the J end by 0 bases, with 20 bases between. The CDR3 protein is CASSEALSGGLGANYGYTF. As DNA, the CDR3 is TGTGCCAGCAGTGAAGCGCTTAGCGGAGGGTTGGGGGCTAACTATGGCTACACCTTC.

J is TRBJ1-3 and V is TRBV9; maybe TRBD1 (6 bases). V gave up 0 bases and J gave up 2 bases, with 15 bases separating them. This CDR3 spans 17 amino acids. Per germline, CDR1 SGDLS and CDR2 YYNGEE. The CDR3 is CASSVARTGRAGNTIYF. The CDR3 bases are TGTGCCAGCAGCGTAGCCCGTACAGGGAGGGCTGGAAACACCATATATTTT.

The V gene is TRBV4-2, the J gene TRBJ2-6, with D perhaps matching TRBD1 (5 bases). V was trimmed by 1 base and J by 1 base, leaving 17 bases between them. This CDR3 region has 19 residues. Germline values: CDR1 LGHNA, CDR2 YNFKEQ. As DNA, the CDR3 is TGTGCCAGCAGCCAAGGTGTCCAGGGATGGGGATCTGGGGCCAACGTCCTGACTTTC. Translation gives CASSQGVQGWGSGANVLTF.

This chain joins TRBV19 and TRBJ2-2; TRBD2 is a possible D gene (5 bases). The germline V and J ends were trimmed by 6 bases and 5 bases, with 13 bases remaining between them. The CDR3 length is 14 residues. The germline V gene encodes CDR1 LNHDA and CDR2 SQIVND (reference sequence). Here the CDR3 DNA reads TGTGCCAGTAGGGACGGGATGTGGACCGGGGAGCTGTTTTTT. It is translated as CASRDGMWTGELFF.

This clone was detected only once. Other DNA sequences of this sample code for an identical CDR3. The rearrangement uses TRBV29-1 and TRBJ2-5, with TRBD1 matching over 7 bases. After removal of 4 bases from V and 4 bases from J, the junction contained 3 bases not matched to a gene. CDR1 and CDR2 from the germline V gene are SQVTM and ANQGSEA. This CDR3 contains 12 residues. CDR3: CSVGQGAETQYF. The CDR3 DNA follows: TGCAGCGTTGGACAGGGAGCAGAGACCCAGTACTTC. Filled out from reference TRBV29-1 and TRBJ2-5, the complete variable domain reads SAVISQKPSRDICQRGTSLTIQCQVDSQVTMMFWYRQQPGQSLTLIATANQGSEATYESGFVIDKFPISRPNLTFSTLTVSNMSPEDSSIYLCSVGQGAETQYFGPGTRLLVL.

The chain uses TRBV5-1 and TRBJ2-7; the match to TRBD2 covers 9 bases. The ends lost 7 bases at V and 6 bases at J; junction bases unmatched: 14. The CDR3 consists of 15 residues. The germline CDR1 and CDR2 sequences are SGHRS and YFSETQ. The CDR3 sequence: CASQTTSSGTGEQYF. CDR3 DNA sequence: TGCGCCAGCCAGACGACGTCTAGCGGGACTGGCGAGCAGTACTTC.

This sequence joins TRBV6-2 or TRBV6-3 and TRBJ1-3, with 8 bases lining up with TRBD1. From germline, CDR1 is MNHEY and CDR2 SVGEGT. Trimming cost V 2 bases and J 1 base; bases outside gene matches: 4. The CDR3 extends over 16 amino acids. CDR3 residues: CASSYLQGASGNTIYF. Written as DNA, the CDR3 is TGTGCCAGCAGTTACCTGCAGGGGGCTTCTGGAAACACCATATATTTT.

The chain couples TRBV7-3 to TRBJ2-3, with TRBD1 as a possible D gene (6 bases). Trimming took off 4 bases at V and 2 bases at J, with 13 bases between the two ends. The CDR3 has 15 residues. Germline assignment: CDR1 SGHTA and CDR2 FQGTGA. CDR3 nucleotide sequence: TGTGCCAGCAGCTCGCAGGGGAATTTCACAGATACGCAGTATTTT. Its protein is CASSSQGNFTDTQYF.

This chain connects TRBV11-1 to TRBJ2-7; 10 nucleotides line up with TRBD2. Per the germline V gene, CDR1 is SGHAT and CDR2 is FQDESV (reference sequence). The CDR3 has 15 residues. V dropped 3 bases and J dropped 7; count of bases not matched to a gene: 9. In DNA, the CDR3 is TGTGCCAGCAGCTTCCGGACTAGCGGAGGTGGGGAGCAGTACTTC. Residues: CASSFRTSGGGEQYF.

The chain couples TRBV7-9 to TRBJ2-1, with a weak D call TRBD1 (5 bases). The germline V and J ends were trimmed by 2 bases and 6 bases, with 14 bases remaining between them. The CDR3 covers 15 residues. Per the germline V gene, CDR1 is SEHNR and CDR2 is FQNEAQ (reference sequence). CDR3 sequence: CASSLQGFNSNEQFF. DNA for the CDR3: TGTGCCAGCAGCTTACAGGGTTTCAACTCCAATGAGCAGTTCTTC. The complete variable domain, with remaining parts taken from reference TRBV7-9 and TRBJ2-1, reads DTGVSQNPRHKITKRGQNVTFRCDPISEHNRLYWYRQTLGQGPEFLTYFQNEAQLEKSRLLSDRFSAERPKGSFSTLEIQRTEQGDSAMYLCASSLQGFNSNEQFFGPGTRLTVL.

This chain connects TRBV5-6 to TRBJ1-3; weak D call: TRBD1 (6 bases). V shed 9 bases and J shed 0 bases, with 13 bases lying between them. Looked up from germline, CDR1 is SGHDT and CDR2 is YYEEEE. The CDR3 totals 14 residues. CDR3 residues: CATTDSGSGNTIYF. DNA for the CDR3: TGTGCCACCACGGACAGCGGCTCTGGAAACACCATATATTTT.

The chain employs TRBV3-1 (or the pseudogene TRBV3-2) and TRBJ2-7; 7 bases are shared with TRBD1. V lost 4 bases to trimming and J lost 6 bases; unmatched junction nucleotides: 6. The CDR3 runs to 13 residues. Per the germline V gene, CDR1 is LGHDT and CDR2 is YNNKEL (reference sequence). The CDR3 DNA sequence: TGTGCCAGCAGCCCTACCGACAGGGCCGAGCAGTACTTC. Translating gives CASSPTDRAEQYF.